One T cell receptor beta chain is described in this entry. These data originate in a study of T cells in Graves' hyperthyroidism and ophthalmopathy. The CDR3 extends over 15 amino acids. The V end lost 4 bases, the J end lost 0 bases, and 10 bases lay between the germline ends. Germline V gene sequence: CDR1 DFQATT, CDR2 SNEGSKA (reference sequence). Amplification targeted TCR beta CDR3 regions from RNA transcripts. The HTBI set primed first-round TCR CDR3 RT-PCR. TCRdb used MiXCR to reprocess the multiplex PCR reads, holding one entry per CDR3 protein. The table shows about 680,000 distinct CDR3 sequences, with 35% occurring only once. Those patients with uncontrolled infection, other autoimmune disease, pregnancy or lactation were excluded.

The sample comprised blood. The chain is built from TRBV20-1 and TRBJ1-6; no clear D gene. This TCR was sampled from a woman aged 40 to 50 with Graves' hyperthyroidism. The CDR3 DNA is TGCAGTGCTATATCGGGGAGCTCCTATAATTCACCCCTCCACTTT. This sequence encodes CSAISGSSYNSPLHF.